The 10 T cell receptor beta chains in this list originate from one sample, sequenced in a study of OX40 agonist ivuxolimab in advanced cancers. The method was immunoSEQ multiplex PCR; TCRdb's version includes in-frame clones alone and lacks a portion of them. The data show more than 15,000 clones, with approximately 76% seen just once and approximately 46% held by the top ten. The material was CD4+ or CD8+ T cells sorted from blood, obtained in a trial of the OX40 agonist ivuxolimab. The receptors were sampled from an adult with an advanced solid tumor such as melanoma, head and neck, liver or kidney cancer.

This clone has a single count. The rearrangement joins TRBV10-3 to TRBJ2-2; D not certain. The CDR3 covers 13 residues. In germline, CDR1 is ENHRY, CDR2 SYGVKD. V gave up 7 bases and J gave up 1 base, with 7 bases separating them. This CDR3 is CAINGVNTGELFF. The CDR3 DNA follows: TGTGCCATCAATGGCGTGAACACCGGGGAGCTGTTTTTT.

This chain connects TRBV5-1 to TRBJ2-5; TRBD1 agrees at 7 bases. Germline CDR1 reads SGHRS; CDR2 reads YFSETQ. The CDR3 extends over 15 amino acids. With 0 bases clipped from V and 8 bases from J, the junction kept 10 bases outside the gene matches. The DNA of the CDR3 is TGCGCCAGCAGCTTGGCCTTAAGGGACAGCGGAACCCAGTACTTC. Amino acids: CASSLALRDSGTQYF.

The chain combines TRBV12-5 with TRBJ2-7; D unclear. CDR1 and CDR2 from the germline V gene are LGHNT and FRNRAP. The germline V and J ends were trimmed by 1 base and 6 bases, with 7 bases remaining between them. The CDR3 extends over 12 amino acids. The CDR3 coding sequence is TGTGCTAGTGGTTTGGAAACAGTCGAGCAGTACTTC. As protein: CASGLETVEQYF.

The chain has TRBV13 and TRBJ1-5; D unresolved. The CDR3 has 15 residues. Trimming removed 5 bases at V and 1 base at J, with 12 bases between. Germline V gene data show CDR1 as PRHDT and CDR2 as FYEKMQ (reference sequence). The CDR3 region has the DNA TGTGCCAGCAGCCTCGGACGGAGAAGCAATCAGCCCCAGCATTTT. Its translation: CASSLGRRSNQPQHF.

The V and J genes are TRBV9 and TRBJ2-3, with a weak D call TRBD1 (5 bases). V was clipped by 3 bases and J by 3 bases, with 11 bases between them. CDR1 is SGDLS and CDR2 is YYNGEE in the germline V gene. CDR3 length equals 14 residues. The CDR3 region is CASSGSGATDTQYF. Written as DNA, the CDR3 is TGTGCCAGCAGCGGATCTGGGGCTACAGATACGCAGTATTTT.

This clone was counted once. V usage is TRBV9 and J usage is TRBJ2-7; either TRBD1 or TRBD2 may supply D (5 bases each). The V and J ends lost 3 bases and 0 bases respectively, with 19 bases between them. The germline V gene encodes CDR1 SGDLS and CDR2 YYNGEE. The CDR3 runs to 17 residues. The CDR3 reads CASSAERFGASSYEQYF. Here the CDR3 DNA reads TGTGCCAGCAGCGCCGAGAGATTCGGGGCCAGCTCCTACGAGCAGTACTTC.

This chain uses TRBV27 with TRBJ1-5, with unresolved D. This CDR3 has 14 amino acids. Per germline, CDR1 MNHEY and CDR2 SMNVEV (reference sequence). Trimming left V 5 bases short and J 2 bases short, with 10 bases between. Here the CDR3 DNA reads TGTGCCAGCAGTGTCGGGAGCCGCAATCAGCCCCAGCATTTT. Translated, it gives CASSVGSRNQPQHF.

With respect to this clone: Other DNA sequences within the sample encode an identical CDR3. This chain connects TRBV11-2 to TRBJ2-7, with 9 bases identical to TRBD1. V lost 3 bases to trimming and J lost 3 bases; unmatched junction nucleotides: 3. The CDR3 totals 14 residues. Germline-derived CDR1 and CDR2 are SGHAT and FQNNGV. The CDR3 DNA is TGTGCCAGCAGCTTTGGGACAGGGCTCTACGAGCAGTACTTC. It codes for CASSFGTGLYEQYF.

V is TRBV6-4 and J is TRBJ2-1; 9 bases map to TRBD2. This CDR3 spans 17 amino acids. Looked up from germline, CDR1 is MRHNA and CDR2 is SNTAGT. V gave up 3 bases and J gave up 2 bases; unmatched junction bases: 8. The CDR3 region is CASSDAVSGGPYNEQFF. CDR3 sequence (DNA): TGTGCCAGCAGTGATGCGGTTAGCGGGGGCCCCTACAATGAGCAGTTCTTC.

V gene TRBV11-2 combines with J gene TRBJ1-2; 7 nucleotides match TRBD1. V lost 2 bases, J lost 2 bases, and 8 bases stayed unmatched. Per germline, CDR1 SGHAT and CDR2 FQNNGV. The CDR3 is made up of 16 amino acids. The CDR3 DNA reads as TGTGCCAGCAGCTTATTATTAGGGGGCTTCAACTATGGCTACACCTTC. It is translated as CASSLLLGGFNYGYTF.